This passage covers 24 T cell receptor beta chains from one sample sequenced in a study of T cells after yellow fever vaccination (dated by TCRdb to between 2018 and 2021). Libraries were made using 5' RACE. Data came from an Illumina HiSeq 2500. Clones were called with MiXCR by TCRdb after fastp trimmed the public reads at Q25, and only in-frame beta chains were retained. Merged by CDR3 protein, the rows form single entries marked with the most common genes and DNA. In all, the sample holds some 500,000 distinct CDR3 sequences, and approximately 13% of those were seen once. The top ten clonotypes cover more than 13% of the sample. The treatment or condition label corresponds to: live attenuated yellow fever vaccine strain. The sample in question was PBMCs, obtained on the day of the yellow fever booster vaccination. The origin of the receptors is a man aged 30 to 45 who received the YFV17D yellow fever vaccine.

CDR3 residues: CASSSQTVNTEAFF. Here the CDR3 DNA reads TGCGCCAGCAGCTCCCAGACAGTGAACACTGAAGCTTTCTTT. The rearrangement links TRBV5-1 to TRBJ1-1; TRBD1 might be the D (5 bases). The CDR3 runs to 14 residues. V was cut by 3 bases and J by 0 bases, with 9 bases left in between. The germline V gene has CDR1 SGHRS and CDR2 YFSETQ.

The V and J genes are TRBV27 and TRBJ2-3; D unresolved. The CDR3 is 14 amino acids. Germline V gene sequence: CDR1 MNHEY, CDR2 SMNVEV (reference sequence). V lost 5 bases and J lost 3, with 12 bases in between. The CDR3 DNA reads TGTGCCAGCAGTCCCTACGACGTGACAGATACGCAGTATTTT. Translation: CASSPYDVTDTQYF.

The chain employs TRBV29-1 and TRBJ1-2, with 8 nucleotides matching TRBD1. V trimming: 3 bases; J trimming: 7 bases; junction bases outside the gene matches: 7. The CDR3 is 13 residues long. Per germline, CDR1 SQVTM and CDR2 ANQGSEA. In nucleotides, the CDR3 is TGCAGCGTTGATAGTGGACAGGGTCGTGGCTACACCTTC. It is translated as CSVDSGQGRGYTF.

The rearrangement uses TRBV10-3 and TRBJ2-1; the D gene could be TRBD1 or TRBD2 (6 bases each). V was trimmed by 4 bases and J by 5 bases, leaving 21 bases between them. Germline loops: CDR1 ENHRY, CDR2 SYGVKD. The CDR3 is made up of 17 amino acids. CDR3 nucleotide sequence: TGTGCCATCAGTGCCCTGGGGGCGGGGACGGGGAACAATGAGCAGTTCTTC. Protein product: CAISALGAGTGNNEQFF.

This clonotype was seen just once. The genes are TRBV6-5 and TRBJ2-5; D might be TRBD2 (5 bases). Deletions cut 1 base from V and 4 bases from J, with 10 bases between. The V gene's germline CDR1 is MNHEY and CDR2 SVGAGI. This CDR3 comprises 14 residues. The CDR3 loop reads CASSYYGVRETQYF. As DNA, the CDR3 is TGTGCCAGCAGTTACTACGGGGTACGAGAGACCCAGTACTTC.

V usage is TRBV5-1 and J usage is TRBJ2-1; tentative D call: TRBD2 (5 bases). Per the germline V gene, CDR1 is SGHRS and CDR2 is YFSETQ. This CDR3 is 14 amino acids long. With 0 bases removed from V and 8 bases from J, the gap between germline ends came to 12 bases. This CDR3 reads CASSLGSSIHEQFF. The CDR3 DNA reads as TGCGCCAGCAGCTTGGGTTCTAGCATCCATGAGCAGTTCTTC. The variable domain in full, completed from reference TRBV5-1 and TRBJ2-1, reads KAGVTQTPRYLIKTRGQQVTLSCSPISGHRSVSWYQQTPGQGLQFLFEYFSETQRNKGNFPGRFSGRQFSNSRSEMNVSTLELGDSALYLCASSLGSSIHEQFFGPGTRLTVL.

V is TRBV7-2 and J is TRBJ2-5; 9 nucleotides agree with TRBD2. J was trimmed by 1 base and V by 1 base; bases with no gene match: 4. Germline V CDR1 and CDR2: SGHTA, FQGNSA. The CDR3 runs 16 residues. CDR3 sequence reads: CASSLDSSGVQETQYF. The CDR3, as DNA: TGTGCCAGCAGCTTAGATTCTAGCGGGGTCCAAGAGACCCAGTACTTC.

CDR3 in DNA: TGCAGTGCTAGAGTTCGACAGGGGTTGGAGCAGTACTTC. It translates to CSARVRQGLEQYF. V gene TRBV20-1 combines with J gene TRBJ2-7; the match to TRBD1 covers 8 bases. The CDR3 is 13 amino acids. CDR1 and CDR2 (germline): DFQATT, SNEGSKA (reference sequence). V lost 1 base to trimming and J lost 7 bases; unmatched junction nucleotides: 6.

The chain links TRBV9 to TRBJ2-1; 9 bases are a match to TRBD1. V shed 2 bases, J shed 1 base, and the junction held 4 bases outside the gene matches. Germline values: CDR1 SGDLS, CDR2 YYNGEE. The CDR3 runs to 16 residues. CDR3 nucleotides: TGTGCCAGCAGCGTCGACAGGGGGAAGTCCTACAATGAGCAGTTCTTC. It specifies CASSVDRGKSYNEQFF.

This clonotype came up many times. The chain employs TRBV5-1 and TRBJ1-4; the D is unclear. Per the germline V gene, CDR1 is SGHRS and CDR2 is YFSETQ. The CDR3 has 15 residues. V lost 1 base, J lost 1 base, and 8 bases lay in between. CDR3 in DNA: TGCGCCAGCAGCTTGTACCCGAGAACTAATGAAAAACTGTTTTTT. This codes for CASSLYPRTNEKLFF.

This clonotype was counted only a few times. As DNA, the CDR3 is TGTGCCAGCAGCTTAGCAGGGAGATATCAGCCCCAGCATTTT. Its protein product is CASSLAGRYQPQHF. The chain uses TRBV7-2 and TRBJ1-5; unclear D gene. V was shortened by 0 bases and J by 5 bases, with 8 bases between the two germline ends. The CDR3 spans 14 residues. Germline CDR1 and CDR2: SGHTA and FQGNSA.

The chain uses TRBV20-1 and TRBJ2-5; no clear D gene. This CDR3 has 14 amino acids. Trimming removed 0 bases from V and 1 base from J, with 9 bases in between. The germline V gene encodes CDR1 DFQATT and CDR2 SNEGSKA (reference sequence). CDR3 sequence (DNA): TGCAGTGCTAGAGATTACCATACCCAAGAGACCCAGTACTTC. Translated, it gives CSARDYHTQETQYF.

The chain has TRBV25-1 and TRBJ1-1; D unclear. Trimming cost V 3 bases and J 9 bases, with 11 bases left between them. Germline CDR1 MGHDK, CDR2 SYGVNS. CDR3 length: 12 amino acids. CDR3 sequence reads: CASSDYREKAFF. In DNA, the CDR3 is TGTGCCAGCAGTGACTACCGGGAGAAAGCTTTCTTT.

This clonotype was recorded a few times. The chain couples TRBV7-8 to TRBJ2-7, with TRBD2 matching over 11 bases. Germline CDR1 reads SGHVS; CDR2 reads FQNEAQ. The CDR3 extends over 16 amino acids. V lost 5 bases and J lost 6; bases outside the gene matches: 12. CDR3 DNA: TGTGCCAGCAGCGGAGGCTTAGCGGGAGGGCCCCGCGAGCAGTACTTC. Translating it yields CASSGGLAGGPREQYF.

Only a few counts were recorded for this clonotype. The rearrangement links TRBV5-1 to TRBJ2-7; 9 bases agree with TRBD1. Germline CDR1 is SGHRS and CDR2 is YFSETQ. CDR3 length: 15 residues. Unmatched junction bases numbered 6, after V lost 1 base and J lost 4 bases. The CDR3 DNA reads TGCGCCAGCAGCTTGAGCATGGGACAGGGATACGAGCAGTACTTC. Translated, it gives CASSLSMGQGYEQYF.

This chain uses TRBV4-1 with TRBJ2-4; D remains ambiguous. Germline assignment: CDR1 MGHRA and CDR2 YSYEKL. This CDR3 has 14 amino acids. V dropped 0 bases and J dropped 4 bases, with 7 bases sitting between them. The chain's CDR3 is CASSQEWVKNIQYF. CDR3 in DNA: TGCGCCAGCAGCCAAGAATGGGTAAAAAACATTCAGTACTTC.

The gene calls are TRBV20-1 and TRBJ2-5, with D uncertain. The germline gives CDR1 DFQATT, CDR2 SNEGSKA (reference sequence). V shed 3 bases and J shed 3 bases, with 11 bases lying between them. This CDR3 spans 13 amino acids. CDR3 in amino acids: CSASTDGKETQYF. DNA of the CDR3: TGCAGTGCTAGTACGGACGGTAAAGAGACCCAGTACTTC.

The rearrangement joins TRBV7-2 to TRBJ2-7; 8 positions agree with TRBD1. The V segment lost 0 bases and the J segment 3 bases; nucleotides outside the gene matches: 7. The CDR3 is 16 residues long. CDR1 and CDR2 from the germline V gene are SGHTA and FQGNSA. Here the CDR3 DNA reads TGTGCCAGCAGCTTAGCGTGGACAGGGATAGGCTACGAGCAGTACTTC. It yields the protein CASSLAWTGIGYEQYF.

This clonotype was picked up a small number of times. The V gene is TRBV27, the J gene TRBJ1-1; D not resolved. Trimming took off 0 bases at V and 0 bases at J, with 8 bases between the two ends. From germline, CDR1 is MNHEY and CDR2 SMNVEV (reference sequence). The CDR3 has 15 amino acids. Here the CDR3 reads CASSLSMGMNTEAFF. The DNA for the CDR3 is TGTGCCAGCAGTTTATCGATGGGAATGAACACTGAAGCTTTCTTT.

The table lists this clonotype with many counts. The CDR3 bases are TGTGCCAGCAGTCTGGGACAAGTCTACGAGCAGTACTTC. As protein: CASSLGQVYEQYF. V gene TRBV7-2 combines with J gene TRBJ2-7; the D gene is possibly TRBD1 (6 bases). This CDR3 is built from 13 residues. Trimming removed 6 bases from V and 3 bases from J, with 12 bases in between. Germline-derived CDR1 and CDR2 are SGHTA and FQGNSA.

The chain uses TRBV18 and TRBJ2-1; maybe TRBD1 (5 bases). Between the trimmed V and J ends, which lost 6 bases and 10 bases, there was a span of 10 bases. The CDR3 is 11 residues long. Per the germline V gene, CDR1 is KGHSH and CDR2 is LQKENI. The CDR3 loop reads CASSARVEQFF. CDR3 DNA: TGTGCCAGCTCCGCCAGGGTGGAGCAGTTCTTC.

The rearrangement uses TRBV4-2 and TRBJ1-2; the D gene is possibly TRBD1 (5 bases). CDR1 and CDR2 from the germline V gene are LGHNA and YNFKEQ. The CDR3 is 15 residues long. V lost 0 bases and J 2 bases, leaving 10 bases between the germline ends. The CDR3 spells CASSQDPGTNYGYTF. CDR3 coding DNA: TGTGCCAGCAGCCAAGATCCTGGGACGAACTATGGCTACACCTTC.

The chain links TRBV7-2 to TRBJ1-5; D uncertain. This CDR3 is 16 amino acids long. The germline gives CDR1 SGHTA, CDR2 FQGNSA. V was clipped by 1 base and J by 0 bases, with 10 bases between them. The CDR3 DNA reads TGTGCCAGCAGCTTAGGCGGAGCCAGTAGCAATCAGCCCCAGCATTTT. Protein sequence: CASSLGGASSNQPQHF.

CDR3 sequence reads: CASSQERGVSGELFF. CDR3 DNA sequence: TGCGCCAGCAGCCAAGAGAGGGGGGTGTCCGGGGAGCTGTTTTTT. The rearrangement links TRBV4-3 to TRBJ2-2, with D perhaps being TRBD1 or TRBD2 (6 bases each). The CDR3 has 15 residues. Trimming left V 0 bases short and J 6 bases short, with 11 bases between. Germline values: CDR1 LGHNA, CDR2 YSLEER.